The text below deals with one T cell receptor (beta chain). The target antigen is unknown. The sample's time point: patch test 3, about 24 weeks after DPC sensitization. Documented treatment: therapeutic diphenylcyclopropenone sensitization with weekly scalp DPC. As processed by the authors: Samples ranged from roughly 23,224 to 690,600 TCRs, with a median of 95,638. TCRdb reprocessed the RACE reads via MiXCR and lists one record per CDR3 protein. TCRdb's processing, not the authors' own work, is the source of the V and J calls. Of roughly 100,000 distinct CDR3 sequences listed, less than 40% are singletons. V shed 4 bases and J 4 bases; nucleotides not matched to a gene: 6. The CDR3 consists of 15 residues. CDR1 and CDR2 from the germline V gene are SGHKS and YYEKEE (reference sequence). These data come from a study of human T cells and chemical hapten exposure. Study as a whole: The patch tests put 0.01% DPC on the skin of the upper back and were read 6 days later. Findings of the study overall: Significantly more large CDR3 similarity clusters arose among expanded TCRs than among controls. TCRs whose frequency exceeded 1 in 1000 remained the same following DPC sensitization.

This receptor was obtained from a man aged 40-50 years with alopecia areata. Some clones in this sample may be carry-over from other donors' samples. Sequenced here: whole blood, sampled in connection with sensitization to the hapten diphenylcyclopropenone (DPC). This chain uses TRBV5-5 with TRBJ1-2, with TRBD1 matching 11 bases. CDR3 region: CASSPQGQGVYGYTF. The DNA of the CDR3 is TGTGCCAGCAGCCCCCAGGGACAGGGGGTCTATGGCTACACCTTC.